This TCR beta chain was documented in a study of immune evolution from preneoplasia to lung adenocarcinoma. Patient tissue came from resections in Japan or China, 2014–2017. Assay: immunoSEQ multiplex PCR; the TCRdb copy retains only in-frame clones and omits some. The table shows approximately 6,900 clones, with roughly 80% occurring only once. The CDR3 is made up of 14 amino acids. V lost 5 bases to trimming and J lost 8 bases, with 18 bases between them. Germline V gene sequence: CDR1 SEHNR, CDR2 FQNEAQ (reference sequence). The J gene is TRBJ1-2, the V gene TRBV7-9; D is possibly TRBD1 (6 bases). This clonotype was obtained from a person between 70 and 80 years old with lung adenocarcinoma. The sample comprised FFPE adjacent normal lung tissue. The CDR3 region has the DNA TGTGCCAGCAGCCCAGCGCTAGGGGGGGCCGGCTACACCTTC. Its translation is CASSPALGGAGYTF.